The clone carrying this TCR beta chain was recorded many times. The antigen remains undetermined. Building of the TCR beta libraries involved iRepertoire HTBI primers and Arm-PCR of CDR3 regions. The authors' processing: Across samples, roughly 64 TRBV and about 13 TRBJ segments were found. MiXCR, applied by TCRdb to the multiplex PCR reads, yields one record per CDR3 protein. The V and J calls and clone size are TCRdb's, not the authors'. Of about 530,000 distinct CDR3 sequences listed, roughly a sixth are singletons. The data belong to a study of regulatory T cells in long-lasting Graves disease. CDR3 length equals 17 residues. Unmatched junction bases numbered 7, after V lost 5 bases and J lost 1 base. Indicated time point: newly diagnosed GD, antithyroid drugs for less than 3 months. Researchers made the TCR library from RNA that was extracted from PBMCs. General study results and limits: Under persistent disease, TRBV28, TRBJ1-2 and TRBJ2-5 were used preferentially. Persistent-disease Graves' patients showed less TCR diversity than new cases.

This same sample was also taken into another study, of T cells in Graves' hyperthyroidism and ophthalmopathy. That work contributes: The primer set for the first-round RT-PCR of the TCR CDR3 was HTBI.

The chain employs TRBV12-3 or TRBV12-4 and TRBJ2-5; 13 nucleotides line up with TRBD2. The TCR originated in a middle-aged woman with Graves disease. The sample here was peripheral blood mononuclear cells (PBMCs), taken at new diagnosis, from a patient treated with antithyroid drugs. The CDR3 reads CASSLGLAGHSQETQYF. The CDR3 coding sequence is TGTGCCAGCAGTCTGGGACTAGCGGGACACTCCCAAGAGACCCAGTACTTC.